Below, 4 T cell receptor beta chains from the same sample are listed, as sequenced in a study of blood T cells in healthy people across ages. With a J-beta primer mix and a sample-barcoded 5' primer, a second PCR ran about 6 to 11 cycles. MiXCR, applied by TCRdb to the 5' RACE reads, yields one record per CDR3 protein. The sample yields more than 1,000,000 distinct CDR3 sequences, 25% seen once. This same sample was also part of a study on T cells of mothers and their children.

Sequenced material: blood. Receptors originate from a girl aged 2 to 9 in good health.

This clonotype came up a few times. The V gene is TRBV9, the J gene TRBJ1-1, with TRBD1 as a possible D gene (5 bases). CDR1 SGDLS and CDR2 YYNGEE come from the germline V gene. The CDR3 is 14 amino acids. V was clipped by 5 bases and J by 3 bases, with 14 bases between them. The CDR3 DNA reads TGTGCCAGCAGGGATCCGGGACTTGACACTGAAGCTTTCTTT. It translates to CASRDPGLDTEAFF.

This clonotype was counted only a few times. The chain carries TRBV6-5 and TRBJ2-7; 10 bases are a match to TRBD2. The CDR3 has 16 amino acids. J gave up 6 bases and V 0 bases, and 8 bases lay outside the gene matches. Germline assignment: CDR1 MNHEY and CDR2 SVGAGI. The DNA of the CDR3 is TGTGCCAGCAGTTACTCAAGAGCGGGAGGGCCGCTCGAGCAGTACTTC. This gives the protein CASSYSRAGGPLEQYF.

J is TRBJ2-1 and V is TRBV5-1; D possibly corresponds to TRBD1 (5 bases). The CDR3 has 13 residues. V lost 2 bases, J lost 7 bases, and 10 bases lay in between. The germline CDR1 and CDR2 sequences are SGHRS and YFSETQ. As DNA, the CDR3 is TGCGCCAGCAGCTTCCCAGGGCGGAATGAGCAGTTCTTC. It encodes CASSFPGRNEQFF.

To note about this clonotype: The CDR3 ends on some other residue instead of the conserved phenylalanine or tryptophan, so this is likely a read error. V gene TRBV7-9 combines with J gene TRBJ2-1, with D unclear. The CDR3 runs to 13 residues. Trimming removed 8 bases at V and 4 bases at J, with 12 bases between. The germline V gene has CDR1 SEHNR and CDR2 FQNEAQ (reference sequence). CDR3 protein: CASHQEPYNEQFL. The CDR3, as DNA: TGTGCCAGCCATCAGGAGCCATACAATGAGCAGTTCCTC.